This TCR beta chain was captured by sequencing in a study of T cell changes during pregnancy in multiple sclerosis. V lost 0 bases, J lost 3 bases, and 3 bases stayed unmatched. This CDR3 is built from 17 residues. CDR1 is ENHRY and CDR2 is SYGVKD in the germline V gene. The data were produced by immunoSEQ multiplex PCR, yet TCRdb's version contains in-frame clones alone and is incomplete. The table lists approximately 70,000 clones, around nine tenths of them singletons. Material: peripheral blood, obtained in the third trimester of pregnancy. V gene TRBV10-3 combines with J gene TRBJ2-5; 14 bases map to TRBD2. The TCR was taken from a female donor with multiple sclerosis, enrolled in a pregnancy study. CDR3: CAISESWGLAGEETQYF. CDR3 nucleotides: TGTGCCATCAGTGAGTCGTGGGGACTAGCGGGAGAAGAGACCCAGTACTTC.